These T cell receptor beta chains were read from a single sample in a study of CD4+ T cells in melanoma. Sequenced by immunoSEQ multiplex PCR; TCRdb stores in-frame clones only, minus some. The profile shows roughly 52,000 clones, roughly three quarters of them singletons. Material for sequencing was tumor tissue. The receptors shown here come from a human donor with melanoma. The CDR3 runs from the conserved cysteine through the conserved F or W. Each record gives: CDR3 protein, CDR3 DNA, J gene, clone size, D gene, V gene. The D gene is left open where the match is weak. Where a row states a size, it is once, few, many or the class of an expanded clone; other rows omit it.

cdr3_aa: CASSLWTGPTYEQYF
cdr3_nt: TGCGCCAGCAGCCTTTGGACAGGACCTACCTACGAGCAGTACTTC
j_call: TRBJ2-7
clone_size: NA
d_call: TRBD1
v_call: TRBV5-1

cdr3_aa: CASSRAYNEQFF
cdr3_nt: TGCGCCAGCAGCCGGGCCTACAATGAGCAGTTCTTC
j_call: TRBJ2-1
clone_size: NA
d_call: NA
v_call: TRBV4-1

cdr3_aa: CASTPGPYEQYF
cdr3_nt: TGTGCCAGCACTCCTGGGCCCTACGAGCAGTACTTC
j_call: TRBJ2-7
clone_size: NA
d_call: NA
v_call: TRBV6-5

cdr3_aa: CASSYSAGNEQYF
cdr3_nt: TGTGCCAGCAGTTACTCCGCGGGGAACGAGCAGTACTTC
j_call: TRBJ2-7
clone_size: NA
d_call: NA
v_call: TRBV6-5

cdr3_aa: CAISSRGPSYEQYF
cdr3_nt: TGTGCCATCAGTTCCAGAGGACCCTCCTACGAGCAGTACTTC
j_call: TRBJ2-7
clone_size: many
d_call: NA
v_call: TRBV10-3

cdr3_aa: CASSETWGGYTF
cdr3_nt: TGTGCCAGCAGTGAAACATGGGGTGGCTACACCTTC
j_call: TRBJ1-2
clone_size: NA
d_call: NA
v_call: TRBV6-1

cdr3_aa: CASHGRVYEQYF
cdr3_nt: TGTGCCAGCCATGGCAGGGTCTACGAGCAGTACTTC
j_call: TRBJ2-7
clone_size: few
d_call: NA
v_call: TRBV6-1

cdr3_aa: CASSFGGSGNTIYF
cdr3_nt: TGTGCCAGCAGCTTCGGGGGCTCTGGAAACACCATATATTTT
j_call: TRBJ1-3
clone_size: NA
d_call: NA
v_call: TRBV7-9

cdr3_aa: CASSQDHTEAFF
cdr3_nt: TGTGCCAGCAGCCAAGACCACACTGAAGCTTTCTTT
j_call: TRBJ1-1
clone_size: NA
d_call: NA
v_call: TRBV14

cdr3_aa: CASSLGSAGSSTDTQYF
cdr3_nt: TGTGCCAGCAGCTTAGGGTCGGCAGGGTCTAGCACAGATACGCAGTATTTT
j_call: TRBJ2-3
clone_size: few
d_call: NA
v_call: TRBV7-6

cdr3_aa: CASSVIGYEQYF
cdr3_nt: TGTGCCAGCAGTGTTATAGGGTACGAGCAGTACTTC
j_call: TRBJ2-7
clone_size: NA
d_call: NA
v_call: TRBV28

cdr3_aa: CASSPRFNYGYTF
cdr3_nt: TGCGCCAGCAGCCCTCGGTTTAACTATGGCTACACCTTC
j_call: TRBJ1-2
clone_size: NA
d_call: NA
v_call: TRBV7-2

cdr3_aa: CASSESDRDPRTGELFF
cdr3_nt: TGCGCCAGCAGTGAGTCGGACAGGGACCCCAGGACCGGGGAGCTGTTTTTT
j_call: TRBJ2-2
clone_size: few
d_call: TRBD1
v_call: TRBV10-1

cdr3_aa: CAWSMGGAGTDTQYF
cdr3_nt: TGTGCCTGGAGTATGGGGGGCGCGGGCACAGATACGCAGTATTTT
j_call: TRBJ2-3
clone_size: NA
d_call: NA
v_call: TRBV30

cdr3_aa: CASSILSASNQPQHF
cdr3_nt: TGTGCCAGTAGTATATTGTCAGCCAGCAATCAGCCCCAGCATTTT
j_call: TRBJ1-5
clone_size: NA
d_call: NA
v_call: TRBV19

cdr3_aa: CASSSGQGTEAFF
cdr3_nt: TGCGCCAGCAGCTCTGGACAGGGCACTGAAGCTTTCTTT
j_call: TRBJ1-1
clone_size: few
d_call: TRBD1
v_call: TRBV5-1

cdr3_aa: CASSSAGDLGDTQYF
cdr3_nt: TGCGCCAGCAGCTCAGCAGGGGACCTTGGAGATACGCAGTATTTT
j_call: TRBJ2-3
clone_size: once
d_call: NA
v_call: TRBV5-1

cdr3_aa: CASSRGLRTYEQYF
cdr3_nt: TGTGCCAGCAGCAGGGGGCTTAGGACCTACGAGCAGTACTTC
j_call: TRBJ2-7
clone_size: many
d_call: TRBD1
v_call: TRBV7-9

cdr3_aa: CASSFRFGSEAFF
cdr3_nt: TGTGCCAGCAGTTTTCGGTTCGGGTCTGAAGCTTTCTTT
j_call: TRBJ1-1
clone_size: NA
d_call: NA
v_call: TRBV28

cdr3_aa: CAWRGAGSYGYTF
cdr3_nt: TGTGCCTGGAGAGGCGCAGGGAGCTATGGCTACACCTTC
j_call: TRBJ1-2
clone_size: medium-sized
d_call: NA
v_call: TRBV30

cdr3_aa: CASSGDVPSFMNTEAFF
cdr3_nt: TGTGCCAGCAGTGGAGATGTTCCTTCTTTCATGAACACTGAAGCTTTCTTT
j_call: TRBJ1-1
clone_size: NA
d_call: NA
v_call: TRBV6-4

cdr3_aa: CAWSVLMNTEAFF
cdr3_nt: TGTGCCTGGAGTGTTCTGATGAACACTGAAGCTTTCTTT
j_call: TRBJ1-1
clone_size: NA
d_call: NA
v_call: TRBV30

cdr3_aa: CAWTGQGRYEQYF
cdr3_nt: TGTGCCTGGACCGGACAGGGGCGATACGAGCAGTACTTC
j_call: TRBJ2-7
clone_size: many
d_call: TRBD1
v_call: TRBV30

cdr3_aa: CASSERDTTGELFF
cdr3_nt: TGCGCCAGCAGTGAGCGGGACACCACCGGGGAGCTGTTTTTT
j_call: TRBJ2-2
clone_size: NA
d_call: NA
v_call: TRBV10-2

cdr3_aa: CASSPWIDSTYGYTF
cdr3_nt: TGTGCCAGCAGTCCTTGGATCGACAGTACCTATGGCTACACCTTC
j_call: TRBJ1-2
clone_size: NA
d_call: NA
v_call: TRBV5-6

cdr3_aa: CASSDRGQGEKLFF
cdr3_nt: TGTGCCAGCAGCGACAGGGGGCAGGGTGAAAAACTGTTTTTT
j_call: TRBJ1-4
clone_size: many
d_call: TRBD1
v_call: TRBV7-9

cdr3_aa: CASSWGGGSYEQYF
cdr3_nt: TGTGCCAGCTCTTGGGGAGGGGGCAGCTACGAGCAGTACTTC
j_call: TRBJ2-7
clone_size: NA
d_call: NA
v_call: TRBV27

cdr3_aa: CASSQGQPNYGYTF
cdr3_nt: TGTGCCAGCAGCCAAGGACAGCCAAACTATGGCTACACCTTC
j_call: TRBJ1-2
clone_size: large
d_call: NA
v_call: TRBV14

cdr3_aa: CASSQNGGRGYEQYF
cdr3_nt: TGTGCCAGCAGCCAAAACGGTGGCCGCGGCTACGAGCAGTACTTC
j_call: TRBJ2-7
clone_size: many
d_call: NA
v_call: TRBV16

cdr3_aa: CASKGQLLTTDTQYF
cdr3_nt: TGTGCCAGCAAGGGACAGTTACTAACCACAGATACGCAGTATTTT
j_call: TRBJ2-3
clone_size: NA
d_call: TRBD1
v_call: TRBV6-1

cdr3_aa: CASRPTQGSGNQPQHF
cdr3_nt: TGTGCCAGTAGACCCACGCAGGGTTCGGGCAATCAGCCCCAGCATTTT
j_call: TRBJ1-5
clone_size: NA
d_call: NA
v_call: TRBV19

cdr3_aa: CSVEDSTGPTGELFF
cdr3_nt: TGCAGCGTTGAAGATAGCACAGGGCCCACCGGGGAGCTGTTTTTT
j_call: TRBJ2-2
clone_size: NA
d_call: NA
v_call: TRBV29-1

cdr3_aa: CASSIGPPHQPQHF
cdr3_nt: TGTGCCAGTAGTATAGGTCCACCCCATCAGCCCCAGCATTTT
j_call: TRBJ1-5
clone_size: many
d_call: NA
v_call: TRBV19

cdr3_aa: CASTIYTGTKGYTF
cdr3_nt: TGTGCCAGCACCATCTATACCGGGACAAAGGGCTACACCTTC
j_call: TRBJ1-2
clone_size: NA
d_call: NA
v_call: TRBV5-4

cdr3_aa: CASSSSTGGSGNTIYF
cdr3_nt: TGTGCCAGCAGCTCTTCGACAGGGGGCTCTGGAAACACCATATATTTT
j_call: TRBJ1-3
clone_size: once
d_call: TRBD1
v_call: TRBV5-5

cdr3_aa: CASSLDGVQETQYF
cdr3_nt: TGTGCCAGCAGCTTGGACGGGGTCCAAGAGACCCAGTACTTC
j_call: TRBJ2-5
clone_size: once
d_call: NA
v_call: TRBV7-3

cdr3_aa: CASSVRQDGTNEQFF
cdr3_nt: TGTGCCAGCAGTGTCCGCCAGGACGGTACCAATGAGCAGTTCTTC
j_call: TRBJ2-1
clone_size: few
d_call: NA
v_call: TRBV25-1

cdr3_aa: CASSDGGEQFF
cdr3_nt: TGTGCCAGCAGTGATGGAGGTGAGCAGTTCTTC
j_call: TRBJ2-1
clone_size: NA
d_call: NA
v_call: TRBV6-1

cdr3_aa: CASSYAGGRAEAFF
cdr3_nt: TGTGCCAGCAGTTACGCAGGGGGCAGGGCTGAAGCTTTCTTT
j_call: TRBJ1-1
clone_size: NA
d_call: TRBD1
v_call: TRBV6-5

cdr3_aa: CSVENAADSGANVLTF
cdr3_nt: TGCAGCGTTGAAAACGCCGCAGACTCTGGGGCCAACGTCCTGACTTTC
j_call: TRBJ2-6
clone_size: NA
d_call: NA
v_call: TRBV29-1

cdr3_aa: CASSLTPPSNTGELFF
cdr3_nt: TGTGCCAGCAGCTTAACCCCGCCGTCGAACACCGGGGAGCTGTTTTTT
j_call: TRBJ2-2
clone_size: NA
d_call: NA
v_call: TRBV7-3

cdr3_aa: CAIQDRSGVYEQYF
cdr3_nt: TGTGCCATCCAGGACAGGTCGGGGGTCTACGAGCAGTACTTC
j_call: TRBJ2-7
clone_size: NA
d_call: NA
v_call: TRBV10-3

cdr3_aa: CASGQSYEQYF
cdr3_nt: TGTGCCTCCGGACAGTCCTACGAGCAGTACTTC
j_call: TRBJ2-7
clone_size: NA
d_call: NA
v_call: TRBV30

cdr3_aa: CSASGGYGYTF
cdr3_nt: TGCAGTGCTTCGGGGGGCTATGGCTACACCTTC
j_call: TRBJ1-2
clone_size: NA
d_call: NA
v_call: TRBV20-1

cdr3_aa: CASSFGANYGYTF
cdr3_nt: TGTGCCAGCAGCTTTGGAGCTAACTATGGCTACACCTTC
j_call: TRBJ1-2
clone_size: NA
d_call: NA
v_call: TRBV7-9

cdr3_aa: CASTASPGAGSNQPQHF
cdr3_nt: TGTGCCAGTACCGCAAGTCCAGGGGCTGGTAGCAATCAGCCCCAGCATTTT
j_call: TRBJ1-5
clone_size: NA
d_call: NA
v_call: TRBV19